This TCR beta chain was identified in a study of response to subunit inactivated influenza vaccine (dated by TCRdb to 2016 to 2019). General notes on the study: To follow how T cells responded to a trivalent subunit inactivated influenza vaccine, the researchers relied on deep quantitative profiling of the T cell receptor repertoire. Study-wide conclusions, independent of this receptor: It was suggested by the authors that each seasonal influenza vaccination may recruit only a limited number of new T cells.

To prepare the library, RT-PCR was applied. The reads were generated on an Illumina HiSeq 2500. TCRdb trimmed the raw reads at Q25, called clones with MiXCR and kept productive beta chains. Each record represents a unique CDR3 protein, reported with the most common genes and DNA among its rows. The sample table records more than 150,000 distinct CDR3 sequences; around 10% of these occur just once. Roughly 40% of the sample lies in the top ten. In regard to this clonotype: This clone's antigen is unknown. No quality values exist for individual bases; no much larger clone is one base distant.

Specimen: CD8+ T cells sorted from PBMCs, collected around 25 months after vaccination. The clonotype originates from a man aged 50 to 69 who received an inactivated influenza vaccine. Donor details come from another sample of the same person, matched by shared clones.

The DNA reads as follows: TGTGCCAGCAGTTTACGGGACAGGGAAGGAGAGACCCAGTACTTC. Its product reads: CASSLRDREGETQYF. The rearranged segments are TRBV27 and TRBJ2-5, with TRBD1 matching 9 junction bases. The germline V gene (reference sequence) supplies CDR1 MNHEY and CDR2 SMNVEV. The CDR3 has 15 amino acids, counting the end cysteine and phenylalanine. The retained sequence is limited to the CDR3, 45 bases, with the frame set at the first base. Trimmed from V: 2 bases; trimmed from J: 4 bases; junction bases lacking a gene match: 5.